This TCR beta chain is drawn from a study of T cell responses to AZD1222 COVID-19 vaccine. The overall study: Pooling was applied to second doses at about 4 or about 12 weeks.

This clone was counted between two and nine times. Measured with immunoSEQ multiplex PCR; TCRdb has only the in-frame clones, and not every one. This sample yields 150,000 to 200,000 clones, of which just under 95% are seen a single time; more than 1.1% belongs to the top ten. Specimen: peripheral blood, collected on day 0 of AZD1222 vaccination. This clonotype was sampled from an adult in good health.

As DNA, the CDR3 is TGCGCCAGCAGCTTGGTAGGGGACAGCGCCTCTGGAAACACCATATATTTT. It is translated as CASSLVGDSASGNTIYF. The genes are TRBV5-1 and TRBJ1-3; 7 positions match TRBD1. The CDR3 is made up of 17 amino acids. The trim removed 0 bases at V and 0 bases at J, leaving 6 bases unmatched. From germline, CDR1 is SGHRS and CDR2 YFSETQ.